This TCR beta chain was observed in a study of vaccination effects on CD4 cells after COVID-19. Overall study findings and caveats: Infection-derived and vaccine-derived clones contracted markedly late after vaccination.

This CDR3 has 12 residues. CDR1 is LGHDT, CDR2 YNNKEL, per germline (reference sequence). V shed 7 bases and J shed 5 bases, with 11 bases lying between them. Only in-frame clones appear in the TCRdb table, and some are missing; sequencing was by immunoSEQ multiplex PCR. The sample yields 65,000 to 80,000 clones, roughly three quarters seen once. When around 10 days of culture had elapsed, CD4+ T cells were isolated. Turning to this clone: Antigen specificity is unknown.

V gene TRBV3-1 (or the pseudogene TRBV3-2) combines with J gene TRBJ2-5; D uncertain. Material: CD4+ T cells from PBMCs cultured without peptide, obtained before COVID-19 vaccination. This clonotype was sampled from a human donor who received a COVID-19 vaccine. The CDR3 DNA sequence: TGTGCCAGCAAGCCGGACGGCGAGACCCAGTACTTC. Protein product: CASKPDGETQYF.